The rows below give T cell receptor beta chains drawn from one sample of a study of CD8 T cells in ankylosing spondylitis. From the 5' RACE reads, TCRdb called clonotypes with MiXCR, one entry per CDR3 protein. The sample has 150,000 to 200,000 distinct CDR3 sequences; roughly 18% are singletons. The sequencing input was blood, either unsorted or a sorted T cell fraction (not recorded which). These TCRs come from a male donor with ankylosing spondylitis or in good health (not recorded which). Each CDR3 is given with its conserved first and last residue. Each record gives: clone size, V gene, J gene, CDR3 length, D gene, CDR3 protein, CDR3 DNA. The D gene is left open where the match is weak. Only some rows state a clone size, as once, few, many or a class for expanded clones.

.	TRBV5-5	TRBJ2-5	15	TRBD2	CASSSLAGGQETQYF	TGTGCCAGCAGCTCCTTAGCGGGAGGTCAAGAGACCCAGTACTTC
many	TRBV5-1	TRBJ1-1	14	TRBD1	CASSKGTGNTEAFF	TGCGCCAGCAGCAAGGGGACAGGGAACACTGAAGCTTTCTTT
.	TRBV5-5	TRBJ2-4	15	.	CASSLAVGSQNIQYF	TGTGCCAGCAGCTTGGCCGTTGGGTCCCAAAACATTCAGTACTTC
many	TRBV9	TRBJ2-3	17	TRBD2	CASAVGSGRSATDTQYF	TGTGCCAGCGCCGTGGGTAGCGGGAGGTCTGCTACAGATACGCAGTATTTT
few	TRBV9	TRBJ2-1	18	.	CASSDPGGVPTFMDEQFF	TGTGCCAGCAGCGACCCAGGCGGGGTCCCGACCTTCATGGATGAGCAGTTCTTC
few	TRBV9	TRBJ1-1	15	.	CASSPTQVAYTEAFF	TGTGCCAGCAGCCCGACTCAGGTGGCGTACACTGAAGCTTTCTTT
many	TRBV14	TRBJ2-1	15	.	CASSECTEIYNEQFF	TGTGCCAGCAGCGAGTGTACCGAGATATACAATGAGCAGTTCTTC
.	TRBV27	TRBJ2-3	15	TRBD1	CASSLGQGWTDTQYF	TGTGCCAGCAGTCTGGGACAGGGGTGGACAGATACGCAGTATTTT
many	TRBV12-3/TRBV12-4	TRBJ1-1	16	.	CASITGGTALNTEAFF	TGTGCCAGCATAACCGGCGGGACCGCTCTAAACACTGAAGCTTTCTTT
many	TRBV29-1	TRBJ2-3	15	.	CSVGFGFSSTDTQYF	TGCAGCGTGGGCTTCGGGTTTTCTAGCACAGATACGCAGTATTTT
.	TRBV28	TRBJ1-6	16	.	CASSSRRGRSSSPLHF	TGTGCCAGCAGTTCCCGGCGGGGAAGGAGTTCTTCACCCCTCCACTTT
few	TRBV11-2	TRBJ2-1	15	TRBD1	CASSLDRAVYNEQFF	TGTGCCAGCAGCCTTGACAGGGCTGTATACAATGAGCAGTTCTTC
.	TRBV2	TRBJ2-5	18	.	CTLSPAVWVWRAGETQYF	TGTACCCTCAGCCCCGCGGTGTGGGTTTGGCGAGCTGGGGAGACCCAGTACTTC
many	TRBV28	TRBJ2-3	14	TRBD1	CASSSQGAPDTQYF	TGTGCCAGCAGCTCGCAGGGGGCTCCAGATACGCAGTATTTT
many	TRBV29-1	TRBJ1-1	13	TRBD1	CSVDQGAGTEAFF	TGCAGCGTGGACCAGGGGGCAGGGACTGAAGCTTTCTTT
.	TRBV3-1	TRBJ2-1	11	.	CASSQADEQFF	TGTGCCAGCAGCCAAGCGGATGAGCAGTTCTTC
few	TRBV29-1	TRBJ2-1	13	TRBD1	CSVVRTGFNEQFF	TGCAGCGTGGTGCGGACAGGGTTCAATGAGCAGTTCTTC
many	TRBV4-2	TRBJ2-1	15	.	CASSQEGIYHNEQFF	TGTGCCAGCAGCCAAGAGGGGATCTATCACAATGAGCAGTTCTTC
.	TRBV11-2	TRBJ2-1	15	TRBD2	CASSWTSGMGNEQFF	TGTGCCAGCAGCTGGACTAGCGGGATGGGGAATGAGCAGTTCTTC
many	TRBV27	TRBJ2-2	15	TRBD1	CASSLQTGGNGELFF	TGTGCCAGCAGTTTACAAACAGGGGGCAACGGGGAGCTGTTTTTT
many	TRBV12-3/TRBV12-4	TRBJ2-2	15	.	CASSPRTVDTGELFF	TGTGCCAGCAGTCCACGGACAGTTGACACCGGGGAGCTGTTTTTT
many	TRBV6-6	TRBJ2-1	16	TRBD1	CASGTGGKSSYNEQFF	TGTGCCAGCGGGACAGGGGGAAAAAGTAGCTACAATGAGCAGTTCTTC
many	TRBV5-1	TRBJ2-6	17	.	CASSLIVAGSGANVLTF	TGCGCCAGCAGCTTGATTGTAGCCGGCTCTGGGGCCAACGTCCTGACTTTC
few	TRBV11-2	TRBJ1-5	16	TRBD1	CASSPSTGTGNQPQHF	TGTGCCAGCAGCCCCTCCACCGGGACAGGGAATCAGCCCCAGCATTTT
.	TRBV10-3	TRBJ2-3	12	.	CAISESPDTQYF	TGTGCCATCAGCGAGAGTCCAGATACGCAGTATTTT
many	TRBV20-1	TRBJ2-1	12	.	CSAPDLINEQFF	TGCAGTGCTCCGGACTTGATCAATGAGCAGTTCTTC
.	TRBV6-5	TRBJ2-3	14	TRBD1	CASSYDRDADTQYF	TGTGCCAGCAGTTACGACAGGGACGCAGATACGCAGTATTTT
many	TRBV29-1	TRBJ2-7	15	TRBD2	CSVSGLAGIGYEQYF	TGCAGCGTATCCGGACTAGCGGGAATAGGCTACGAGCAGTACTTC
.	TRBV6-1	TRBJ1-2	14	TRBD1	CASSRQGPRGGYTF	TGTGCCAGCAGTCGACAGGGTCCCCGCGGTGGCTACACCTTC
.	TRBV3-1	TRBJ1-5	18	.	CASSQDPGTIYSNQPQHF	TGTGCCAGCAGCCAAGATCCGGGGACAATTTATAGCAATCAGCCCCAGCATTTT
many	TRBV27	TRBJ1-4	13	.	CASSLRGNEKLFF	TGTGCCAGCAGTTTACGGGGGAATGAAAAACTGTTTTTT
many	TRBV12-3/TRBV12-4	TRBJ2-7	12	.	CASNGPSFEQYF	TGTGCCAGCAACGGACCGTCTTTCGAGCAGTACTTC
.	TRBV27	TRBJ2-7	15	TRBD1	CASRSRGTAPYEQYF	TGTGCCAGCAGGTCCCGAGGGACAGCTCCCTACGAGCAGTACTTC
.	TRBV20-1	TRBJ1-5	14	.	CSAKRGGSNQPQHF	TGCAGTGCTAAGAGAGGAGGAAGCAATCAGCCCCAGCATTTT
.	TRBV2	TRBJ2-2	15	.	CASSVERPNTGELFF	TGTGCCAGCAGTGTGGAGCGACCGAACACCGGGGAGCTGTTTTTT
.	TRBV14	TRBJ2-1	16	.	CASSQVRHTGLNEQFF	TGTGCCAGCAGCCAAGTCCGGCACACCGGGTTAAATGAGCAGTTCTTC
.	TRBV30	TRBJ2-1	17	TRBD2	CAWSDLGLAGGWGEQFF	TGTGCCTGGAGTGACCTGGGACTAGCGGGGGGATGGGGCGAGCAGTTCTTC
once	TRBV3-1	TRBJ2-1	14	.	CASSQGLYDVEQFF	TGTGCCAGCAGCCAAGGCCTTTACGACGTTGAGCAGTTCTTC
many	TRBV29-1	TRBJ2-3	12	TRBD1	CSVGQGTDTQYF	TGCAGCGTTGGACAGGGGACAGATACGCAGTATTTT
many	TRBV5-1	TRBJ1-5	15	.	CASSLGGYSNQPQHF	TGCGCCAGCAGCTTGGGGGGCTATAGCAATCAGCCCCAGCATTTT
few	TRBV29-1	TRBJ1-1	11	.	CSVEGGREAFF	TGCAGCGTTGAGGGCGGGAGGGAAGCTTTCTTT
medium-sized	TRBV2	TRBJ2-2	15	.	CASSEAAVNTGELFF	TGTGCCAGCAGTGAAGCCGCGGTGAACACCGGGGAGCTGTTTTTT
.	TRBV5-1	TRBJ1-2	12	TRBD1	CASSQGGDGYTF	TGCGCCAGCAGCCAGGGGGGTGACGGCTACACCTTC
many	TRBV5-6	TRBJ1-2	14	.	CASSSGYLGDPTTF	TGTGCCAGCAGCTCCGGCTACTTAGGGGATCCCACGACTTTC
.	TRBV4-1	TRBJ2-1	17	TRBD2	CASSQVYSGSSYNEQFF	TGCGCCAGCAGCCAGGTATATAGCGGGAGTTCCTACAATGAGCAGTTCTTC
.	TRBV20-1	TRBJ2-3	15	TRBD2	CSARPSGSSTDTQYF	TGCAGTGCTAGACCCAGCGGGAGCAGCACAGATACGCAGTATTTT
.	TRBV27	TRBJ2-5	16	TRBD1	CASSPWDRGRGETQYF	TGTGCCAGCAGTCCCTGGGACAGGGGGCGAGGTGAGACCCAGTACTTC
few	TRBV6-6	TRBJ2-7	13	.	CASRTQGAYEQYF	TGTGCCAGCAGAACCCAGGGAGCCTACGAGCAGTACTTC
many	TRBV6-1	TRBJ1-2	13	.	CASRPTQLYGYTF	TGTGCCAGCAGGCCGACACAGCTCTATGGCTACACCTTC
many	TRBV5-5	TRBJ2-7	18	.	CASSLQTGRPGLIYEQYF	TGTGCCAGCAGCTTGCAAACGGGACGCCCGGGATTGATCTACGAGCAGTACTTC
.	TRBV4-1	TRBJ1-5	16	.	CASSQGLMASNQPQHF	TGCGCCAGCAGCCAAGGTTTAATGGCGAGCAATCAGCCCCAGCATTTT
few	TRBV28	TRBJ1-2	14	TRBD1	CASSTSGQVYGYTF	TGTGCCAGCAGCACGTCGGGACAGGTCTATGGCTACACCTTC
.	TRBV29-1	TRBJ2-5	13	.	CSVEVGHQETQYF	TGCAGCGTTGAAGTAGGGCACCAAGAGACCCAGTACTTC
many	TRBV20-1	TRBJ2-3	15	.	CSARVLAAYTDTQYF	TGCAGTGCTAGAGTGTTAGCGGCCTACACAGATACGCAGTATTTT
many	TRBV9	TRBJ2-7	15	TRBD2	CASSVGASGGYEQYF	TGTGCCAGCAGCGTAGGTGCTAGCGGAGGCTACGAGCAGTACTTC
.	TRBV29-1	TRBJ2-3	12	.	CSVGVSTDTQYF	TGCAGCGTGGGCGTCAGCACAGATACGCAGTATTTT
.	TRBV7-9	TRBJ2-7	12	.	CASSTGGNEQYF	TGTGCCAGCAGTACCGGGGGCAACGAGCAGTACTTC
many	TRBV20-1	TRBJ1-1	12	.	CSGGQWNTEAFF	TGCAGTGGTGGACAGTGGAACACTGAAGCTTTCTTT
.	TRBV12-3/TRBV12-4	TRBJ2-3	15	TRBD2	CASKRLAGTTDTQYF	TGTGCCAGCAAAAGACTAGCGGGGACCACAGATACGCAGTATTTT